The subject of this entry is one T cell receptor beta chain. Assay: immunoSEQ multiplex PCR; the TCRdb copy retains only in-frame clones and omits some. The sample yields fewer than 120,000 clones, 88% seen once. This specimen belongs to a study of blood T cell repertoires in COVID-19. Study-wide context: The samples span acute and convalescent COVID-19 from the United States, Italy and Spain. The cDNA or gDNA used as material had been derived from T cells, B-cell-depleted T cells, or PBMCs.

Germline CDR1 SGHTA, CDR2 FQGNSA. The CDR3 extends over 13 amino acids. V shed 5 bases and J shed 4 bases, with 10 bases lying between them. The receptor was isolated from a woman aged 45-59 years with acute or convalescent COVID-19. Sequenced input: peripheral blood. The J gene is TRBJ2-3, the V gene TRBV7-2; perhaps TRBD1 as D (6 bases). The CDR3 reads CASSRGHSDTQYF. CDR3 nucleotide sequence: TGTGCCAGCAGCAGGGGACATTCAGATACGCAGTATTTT.